This TCR beta chain was captured by sequencing in a study of T cells in Graves' hyperthyroidism and ophthalmopathy. Overall study: At initial diagnosis, before any treatment had begun, peripheral blood was obtained.

This clonotype was detected ten times or more. The antigen remains undetermined. The J segment lost 5 bases and the V segment lost 5 bases, leaving 5 bases of the junction unmatched. Germline V lookup: CDR1 SNHLY, CDR2 FYNNEI. The CDR3 loop spans 15 amino acids. Study-wide findings and caveats: Model output signaled ophthalmopathy a median around 5.9 months ahead of onset.

Amplification yielded TCR beta CDR3 regions, with RNA transcripts as the source. Primed by the HTBI set, a first-round RT-PCR was run on the TCR CDR3. TCRdb re-called the multiplex PCR reads through MiXCR, storing one row per CDR3 protein. This table has approximately 420,000 distinct CDR3 sequences, around 13% appearing once. The V call is TRBV2, the J call TRBJ2-4, with 11 bases lining up with TRBD2. The sequence came from a woman aged 18-29 years with Graves' hyperthyroidism. Specimen: blood. CDR3 in DNA: TGTGCCAGCAGTTTAGCGGGAGGGTCTGAAAACATTCAGTACTTC. Translated, it gives CASSLAGGSENIQYF.